What follows are 2 T cell receptor beta chains derived from one specimen sequenced in a study of CXCR3-negative and CXCR3-positive naive CD8 T cells. TRB cDNA was prepared as libraries by UMI-labeled 5' RACE. TCRdb re-called the 5' RACE reads and catalogs CDR3 proteins one per entry, DNA excluded. This repertoire includes some 130,000 distinct CDR3 sequences. Material for sequencing was naive CXCR3- CD8+ T cells from blood. Sample subset: CD45RO-CCR7+CD27+CD95- naive CD8+ T cells lacking CXCR3 (TNR3-). The receptors originated from a human donor in good health. Some clones in this sample may be carry-over from other donors' samples.

The chain carries TRBV7-9 and TRBJ2-7; TCRdb picks TRBD1, but there is no DNA to check that call. CDR1 SEHNR and CDR2 FQNEAQ come from the germline V gene (reference sequence). The CDR3 has 13 residues. This chain's CDR3 is CASSFGTSGEQYF. The full variable domain, in which reference TRBV7-9 and TRBJ2-7 provide the parts outside the CDR3, is DTGVSQNPRHKITKRGQNVTFRCDPISEHNRLYWYRQTLGQGPEFLTYFQNEAQLEKSRLLSDRFSAERPKGSFSTLEIQRTEQGDSAMYLCASSFGTSGEQYFGPGTRLTVT.

CDR3 residues: CAISESRRGQNTEAFF. The gene calls are TRBV10-3 and TRBJ1-1. The CDR3 has 16 amino acids. The germline CDR1 and CDR2 sequences are ENHRY and SYGVKD.